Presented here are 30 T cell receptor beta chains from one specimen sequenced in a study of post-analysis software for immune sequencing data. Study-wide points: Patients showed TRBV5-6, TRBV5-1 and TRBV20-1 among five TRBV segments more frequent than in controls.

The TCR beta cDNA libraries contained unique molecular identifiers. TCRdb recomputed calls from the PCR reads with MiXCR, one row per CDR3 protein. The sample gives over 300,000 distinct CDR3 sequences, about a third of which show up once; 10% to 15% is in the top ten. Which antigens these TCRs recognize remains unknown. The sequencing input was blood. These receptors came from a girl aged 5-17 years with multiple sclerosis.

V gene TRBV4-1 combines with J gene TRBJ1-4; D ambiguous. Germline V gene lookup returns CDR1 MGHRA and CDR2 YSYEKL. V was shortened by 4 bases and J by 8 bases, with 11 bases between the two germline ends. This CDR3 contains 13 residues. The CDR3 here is CASSPQTREKLFF. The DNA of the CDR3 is TGCGCCAGCAGCCCCCAGACTAGGGAAAAACTGTTTTTT.

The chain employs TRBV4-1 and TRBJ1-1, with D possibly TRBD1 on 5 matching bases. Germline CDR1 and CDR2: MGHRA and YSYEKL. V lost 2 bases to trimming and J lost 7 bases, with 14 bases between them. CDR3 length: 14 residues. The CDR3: CASSQLRDGSEAFF. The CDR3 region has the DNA TGCGCCAGCAGCCAACTCCGGGACGGAAGTGAAGCTTTCTTT.

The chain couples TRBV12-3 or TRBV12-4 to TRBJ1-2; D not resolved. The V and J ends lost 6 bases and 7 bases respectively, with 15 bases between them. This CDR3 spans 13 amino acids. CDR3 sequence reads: CASSTTSAVGYTF. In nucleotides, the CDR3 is TGTGCCAGCAGCACAACCTCAGCGGTTGGCTACACCTTC.

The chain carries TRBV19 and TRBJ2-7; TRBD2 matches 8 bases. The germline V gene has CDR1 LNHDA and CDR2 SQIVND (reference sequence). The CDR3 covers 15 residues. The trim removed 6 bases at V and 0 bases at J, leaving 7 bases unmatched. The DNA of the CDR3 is TGTGCCAGTAGCCGACTAGCGATGAACTCCTACGAGCAGTACTTC. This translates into CASSRLAMNSYEQYF.

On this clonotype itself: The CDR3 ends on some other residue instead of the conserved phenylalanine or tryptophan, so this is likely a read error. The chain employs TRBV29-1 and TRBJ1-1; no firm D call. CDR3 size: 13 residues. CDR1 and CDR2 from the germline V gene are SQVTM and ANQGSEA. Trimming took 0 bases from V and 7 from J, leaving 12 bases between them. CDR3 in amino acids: CSVEDQYGSEAFC. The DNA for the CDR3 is TGCAGCGTTGAAGATCAATATGGCAGTGAAGCTTTCTGT.

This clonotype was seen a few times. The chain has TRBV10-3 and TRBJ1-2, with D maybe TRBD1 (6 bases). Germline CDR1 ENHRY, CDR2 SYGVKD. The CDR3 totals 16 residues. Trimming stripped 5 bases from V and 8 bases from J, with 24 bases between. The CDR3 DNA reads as TGTGCCATCAGTCCATATACAGGGTTTTCGTCCGGAGGCTACACCTTC. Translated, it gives CAISPYTGFSSGGYTF.

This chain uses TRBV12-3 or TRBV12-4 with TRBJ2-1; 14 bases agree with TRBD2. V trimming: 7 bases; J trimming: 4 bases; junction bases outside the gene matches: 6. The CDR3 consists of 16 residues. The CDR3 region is CASNSGLAGDYNEQFF. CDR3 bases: TGTGCCAGCAACTCGGGACTAGCGGGAGATTACAATGAGCAGTTCTTC.

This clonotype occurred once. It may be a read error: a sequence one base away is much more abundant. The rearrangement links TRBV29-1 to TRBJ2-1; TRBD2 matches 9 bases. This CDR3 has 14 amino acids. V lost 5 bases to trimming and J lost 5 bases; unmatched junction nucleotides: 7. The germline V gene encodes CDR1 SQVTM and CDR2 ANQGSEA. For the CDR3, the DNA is TGCAGCGTTAACCGAGCGGGGGGCCACAATGAGCAGTTCTTC. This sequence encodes CSVNRAGGHNEQFF.

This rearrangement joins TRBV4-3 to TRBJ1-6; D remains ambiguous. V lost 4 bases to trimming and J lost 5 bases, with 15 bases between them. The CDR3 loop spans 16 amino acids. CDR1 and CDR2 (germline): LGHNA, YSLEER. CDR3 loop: CASSLEGRADNSPLHF. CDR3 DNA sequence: TGCGCCAGCAGCCTCGAGGGAAGGGCGGATAATTCACCCCTCCACTTT.

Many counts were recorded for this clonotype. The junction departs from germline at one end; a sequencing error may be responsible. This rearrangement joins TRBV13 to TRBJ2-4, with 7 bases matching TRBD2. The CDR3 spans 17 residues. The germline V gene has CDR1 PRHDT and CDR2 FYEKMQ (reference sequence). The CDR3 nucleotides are TGTGCCAGCAGCGTAGGAGCGGGGTGGCTAGCCAAAAACATTCAGTACTTC. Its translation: CASSVGAGWLAKNIQYF.

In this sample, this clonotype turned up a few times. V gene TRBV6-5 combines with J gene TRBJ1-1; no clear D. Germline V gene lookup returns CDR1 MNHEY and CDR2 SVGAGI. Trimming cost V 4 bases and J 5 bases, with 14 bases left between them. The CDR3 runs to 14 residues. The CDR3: CASSSFWDGTEAFF. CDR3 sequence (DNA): TGTGCCAGCAGTTCCTTTTGGGATGGAACTGAAGCTTTCTTT.

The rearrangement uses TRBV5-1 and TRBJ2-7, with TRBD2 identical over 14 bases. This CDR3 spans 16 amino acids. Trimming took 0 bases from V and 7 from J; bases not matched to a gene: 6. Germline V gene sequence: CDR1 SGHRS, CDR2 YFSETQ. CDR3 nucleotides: TGCGCCAGCAGCTTGGCCGGGACTAGCGGGGGTAATGAGCAGTACTTC. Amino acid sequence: CASSLAGTSGGNEQYF.

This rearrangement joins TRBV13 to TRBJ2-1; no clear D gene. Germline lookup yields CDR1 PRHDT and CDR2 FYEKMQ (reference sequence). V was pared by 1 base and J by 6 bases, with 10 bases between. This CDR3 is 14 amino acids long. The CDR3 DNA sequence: TGTGCCAGCAGCTTAGTAGGCGCCCTCAATGAGCAGTTCTTC. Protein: CASSLVGALNEQFF.

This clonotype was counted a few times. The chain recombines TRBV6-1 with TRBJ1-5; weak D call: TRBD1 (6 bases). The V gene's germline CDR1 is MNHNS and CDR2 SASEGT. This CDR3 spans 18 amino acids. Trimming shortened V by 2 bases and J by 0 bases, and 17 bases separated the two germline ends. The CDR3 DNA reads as TGTGCCAGCAGTGAACCGGGGACATCGGGACCTAGCAATCAGCCCCAGCATTTT. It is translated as CASSEPGTSGPSNQPQHF.

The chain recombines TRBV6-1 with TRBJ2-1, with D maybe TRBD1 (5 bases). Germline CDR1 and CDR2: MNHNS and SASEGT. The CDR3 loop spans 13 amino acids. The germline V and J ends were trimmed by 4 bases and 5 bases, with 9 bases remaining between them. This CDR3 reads CASSVQANNEQFF. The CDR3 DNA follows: TGTGCCAGCAGTGTACAGGCCAACAATGAGCAGTTCTTC.

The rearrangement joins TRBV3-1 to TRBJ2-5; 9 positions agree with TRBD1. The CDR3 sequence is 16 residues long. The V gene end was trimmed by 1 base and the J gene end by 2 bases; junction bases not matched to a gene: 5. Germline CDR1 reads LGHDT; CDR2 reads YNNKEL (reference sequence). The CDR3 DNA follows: TGTGCCAGCAGCCAAGGGGGACAGGGCCCTCAAGAGACCCAGTACTTC. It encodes CASSQGGQGPQETQYF.

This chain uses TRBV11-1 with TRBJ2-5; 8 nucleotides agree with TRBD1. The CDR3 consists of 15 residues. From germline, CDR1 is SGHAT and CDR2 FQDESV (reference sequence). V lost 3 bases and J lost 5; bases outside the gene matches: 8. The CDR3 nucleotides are TGTGCCAGCAGCTTCCAGGGGGCTAGAGGCGAGACCCAGTACTTC. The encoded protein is CASSFQGARGETQYF.

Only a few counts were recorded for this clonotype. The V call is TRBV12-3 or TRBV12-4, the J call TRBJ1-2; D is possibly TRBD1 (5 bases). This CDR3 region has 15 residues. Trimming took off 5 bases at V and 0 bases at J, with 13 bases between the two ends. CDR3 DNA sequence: TGTGCCAGCAGTGGGGGGTGGGGTTCTAACTATGGCTACACCTTC. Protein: CASSGGWGSNYGYTF.

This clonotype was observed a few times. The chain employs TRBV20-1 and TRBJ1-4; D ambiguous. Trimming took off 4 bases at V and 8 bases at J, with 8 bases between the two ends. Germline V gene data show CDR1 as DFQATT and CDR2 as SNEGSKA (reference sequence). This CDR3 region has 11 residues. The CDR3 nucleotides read TGCAGTGCTAAGCCCGGGGAAAAACTGTTTTTT. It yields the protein CSAKPGEKLFF.

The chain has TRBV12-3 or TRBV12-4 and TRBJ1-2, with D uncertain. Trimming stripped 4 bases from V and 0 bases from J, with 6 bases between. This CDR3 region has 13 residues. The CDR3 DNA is TGTGCCAGCAGTTCGGCGGCTAACTATGGCTACACCTTC. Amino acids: CASSSAANYGYTF.

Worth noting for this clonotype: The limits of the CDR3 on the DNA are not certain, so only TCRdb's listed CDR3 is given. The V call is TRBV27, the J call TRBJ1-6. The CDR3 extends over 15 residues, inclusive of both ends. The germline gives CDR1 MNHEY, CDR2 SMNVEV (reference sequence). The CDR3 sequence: CASSSSASYNSPLHF.

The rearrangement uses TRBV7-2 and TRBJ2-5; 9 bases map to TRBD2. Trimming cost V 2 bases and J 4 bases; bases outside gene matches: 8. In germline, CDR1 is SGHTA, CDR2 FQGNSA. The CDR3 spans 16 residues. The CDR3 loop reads CASSLSGSGGRETQYF. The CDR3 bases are TGTGCCAGCAGCTTAAGTGGCAGCGGGGGGAGAGAGACCCAGTACTTC.

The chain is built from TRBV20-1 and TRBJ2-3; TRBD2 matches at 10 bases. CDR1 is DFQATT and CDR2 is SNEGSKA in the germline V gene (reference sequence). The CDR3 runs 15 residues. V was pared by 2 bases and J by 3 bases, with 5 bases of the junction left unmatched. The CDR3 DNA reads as TGCAGTGCTAGACTAGCGGGGGTCCGGACAGATACGCAGTATTTT. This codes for CSARLAGVRTDTQYF.

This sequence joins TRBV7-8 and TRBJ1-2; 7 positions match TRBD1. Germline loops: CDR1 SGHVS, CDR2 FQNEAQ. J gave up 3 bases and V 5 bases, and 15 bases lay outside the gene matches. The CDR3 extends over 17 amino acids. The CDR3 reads CASSTSGVLTGDYGYTF. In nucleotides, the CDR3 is TGTGCCAGCAGCACTAGCGGAGTCCTCACAGGGGACTATGGCTACACCTTC.

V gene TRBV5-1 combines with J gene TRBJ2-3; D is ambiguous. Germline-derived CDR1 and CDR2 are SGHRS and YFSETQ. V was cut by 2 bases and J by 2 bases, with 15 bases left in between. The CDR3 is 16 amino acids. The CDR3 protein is CASSLPVDGSTDTQYF. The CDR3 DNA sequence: TGCGCCAGCAGCTTACCAGTGGACGGTTCCACAGATACGCAGTATTTT.

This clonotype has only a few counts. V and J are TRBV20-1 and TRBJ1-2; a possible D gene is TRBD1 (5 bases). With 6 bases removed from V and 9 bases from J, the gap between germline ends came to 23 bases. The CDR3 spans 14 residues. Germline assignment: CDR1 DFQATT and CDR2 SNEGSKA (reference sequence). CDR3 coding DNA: TGCAGTGCCCGCCCTCCCGGACATAGCGGGCGCTACACCTTC. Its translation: CSARPPGHSGRYTF.

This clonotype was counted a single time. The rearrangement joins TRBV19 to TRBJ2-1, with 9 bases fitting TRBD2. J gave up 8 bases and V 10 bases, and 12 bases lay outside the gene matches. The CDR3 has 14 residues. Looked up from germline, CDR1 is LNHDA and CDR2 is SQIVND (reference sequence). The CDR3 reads CATKSGGFLDEQFF. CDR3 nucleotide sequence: TGTGCCACGAAAAGCGGGGGGTTTTTGGATGAGCAGTTCTTC.

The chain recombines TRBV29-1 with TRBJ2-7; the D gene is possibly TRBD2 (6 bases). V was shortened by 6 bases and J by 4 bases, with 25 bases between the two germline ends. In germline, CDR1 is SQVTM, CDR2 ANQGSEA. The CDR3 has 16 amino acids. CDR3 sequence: CSVKLPRGGAQYEQYF. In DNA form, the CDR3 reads TGCAGCGTGAAACTTCCACGGGGAGGAGCCCAATACGAGCAGTACTTC.

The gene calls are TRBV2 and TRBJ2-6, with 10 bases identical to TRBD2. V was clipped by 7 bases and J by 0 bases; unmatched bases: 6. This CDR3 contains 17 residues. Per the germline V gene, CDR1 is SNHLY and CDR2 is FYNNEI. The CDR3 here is CASNFGLAVSGANVLTF. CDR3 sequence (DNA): TGTGCCAGCAACTTCGGACTAGCGGTCTCTGGGGCCAACGTCCTGACTTTC.

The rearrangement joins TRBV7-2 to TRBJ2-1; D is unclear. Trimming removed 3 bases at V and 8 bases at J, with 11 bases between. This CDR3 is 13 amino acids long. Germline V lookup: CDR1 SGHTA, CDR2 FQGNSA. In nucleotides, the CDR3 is TGTGCCAGCAGCTTCTATGGCCGGGATGAGCAGTTCTTC. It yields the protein CASSFYGRDEQFF.